The 31 T cell receptor beta chains below come from one sample, sequenced in a study of graft-versus-host responses after intestinal transplantation. Profiling relied on immunoSEQ multiplex PCR, and the TCRdb table lists in-frame clones only, not all of them. The repertoire has some 140,000 clones, approximately 94% of them found once; the top ten carry roughly 0.17%. No antigen has been assigned to these receptors. The starting material was unstimulated CD4+ T cells sorted from spleen or lymph node cells, obtained before intestinal transplant. Receptors originate from a human donor who received an intestinal transplant.

The chain carries TRBV19 and TRBJ1-5, with 9 bases that match TRBD1. V lost 5 bases and J lost 5; bases outside the gene matches: 7. Germline V gene lookup returns CDR1 LNHDA and CDR2 SQIVND (reference sequence). This CDR3 has 15 amino acids. Here the CDR3 DNA reads TGTGCCAGTAGTCGGGACAGGGTGGGATATCAGCCCCAGCATTTT. Its protein product is CASSRDRVGYQPQHF.

The rearrangement joins TRBV4-1 to TRBJ2-7; 10 bases agree with TRBD1. After removal of 1 base from V and 2 bases from J, the junction contained 2 bases not matched to a gene. There are 15 residues in the CDR3. CDR1 MGHRA and CDR2 YSYEKL come from the germline V gene. The CDR3 sequence: CASSQGGQGTYEQYF. The CDR3 nucleotides are TGCGCCAGCAGCCAAGGGGGACAGGGGACCTACGAGCAGTACTTC.

This clone came up once. CDR3 nucleotides: TGTGCCAGCAGCGTAATGGAAGGTGAGCAGTTCTTC. This codes for CASSVMEGEQFF. This chain joins TRBV9 and TRBJ2-1, with no clear D. The germline gives CDR1 SGDLS, CDR2 YYNGEE. CDR3 length: 12 residues. Trimming stripped 1 base from V and 9 bases from J, with 8 bases between. Using reference TRBV9 and TRBJ2-1 for the parts outside the CDR3, the full variable domain is DSGVTQTPKHLITATGQRVTLRCSPRSGDLSVYWYQQSLDQGLQFLIQYYNGEERAKGNILERFSAQQFPDLHSELNLSSLELGDSALYFCASSVMEGEQFFGPGTRLTVL.

The chain recombines TRBV5-1 with TRBJ1-1, with 7 bases that match TRBD1. Germline V gives CDR1 SGHRS, CDR2 YFSETQ. The CDR3 is made up of 17 amino acids. J lost 1 base, V lost 0 bases, and 9 bases had no gene match. CDR3 sequence reads: CASSLGGRGVRNTEAFF. CDR3 in DNA: TGCGCCAGCAGCTTGGGTGGCAGGGGGGTGAGGAACACTGAAGCTTTCTTT. Together with reference TRBV5-1 and TRBJ1-1, the CDR3 gives the full variable domain: KAGVTQTPRYLIKTRGQQVTLSCSPISGHRSVSWYQQTPGQGLQFLFEYFSETQRNKGNFPGRFSGRQFSNSRSEMNVSTLELGDSALYLCASSLGGRGVRNTEAFFGQGTRLTVV.

Of note for this clone: This sample also contains other DNA sequences that code for the same CDR3. The rearrangement joins TRBV7-9 to TRBJ1-5; D call uncertain. The CDR3 covers 13 residues. V dropped 1 base and J dropped 4 bases, with 5 bases sitting between them. Germline V gene lookup returns CDR1 SEHNR and CDR2 FQNEAQ (reference sequence). CDR3 sequence reads: CASSLDSNQPQHF. CDR3 nucleotide sequence: TGTGCCAGCAGCTTAGATTCGAATCAGCCCCAGCATTTT.

The V gene is TRBV2, the J gene TRBJ2-7, with D possibly matching TRBD2 (5 bases). Trimming removed 3 bases from V and 3 bases from J, with 12 bases in between. This CDR3 spans 14 amino acids. Looked up from germline, CDR1 is SNHLY and CDR2 is FYNNEI. CDR3 in DNA: TGTGCCAGCAGTGACGGGGTCCCGTACTACGAGCAGTACTTC. Translation gives CASSDGVPYYEQYF.

The genes are TRBV7-8 and TRBJ2-7, with D possibly TRBD2 on 6 matching bases. The CDR3 covers 16 residues. Germline assignment: CDR1 SGHVS and CDR2 FQNEAQ. V was trimmed by 5 bases and J by 2 bases, leaving 19 bases between them. The CDR3 here is CASSTPLGGEAYEQYF. The CDR3 bases are TGTGCCAGCAGCACCCCATTAGGCGGGGAGGCCTACGAGCAGTACTTC.

This clone was detected only once. Written as DNA, the CDR3 is TGTGCCAGCAGCTTGGCATCGTATGAGCAGTTCTTC. Protein product: CASSLASYEQFF. The rearrangement links TRBV5-6 to TRBJ2-1, with unresolved D. Germline V gene sequence: CDR1 SGHDT, CDR2 YYEEEE. Trimming took 0 bases from V and 8 from J, leaving 6 bases between them. The CDR3 runs 12 residues.

The rearrangement joins TRBV9 to TRBJ1-1; perhaps TRBD1 as D (5 bases). The germline V and J ends were trimmed by 0 bases and 1 base, with 10 bases remaining between them. The CDR3 contains 15 residues. The germline V gene encodes CDR1 SGDLS and CDR2 YYNGEE. CDR3 nucleotide sequence: TGTGCCAGCAGCGTAGTGGGGCAGGGGAACACTGAAGCTTTCTTT. Its protein is CASSVVGQGNTEAFF.

This chain joins TRBV29-1 and TRBJ2-1; 9 nucleotides align to TRBD1. CDR1 is SQVTM, CDR2 ANQGSEA, per germline. V lost 5 bases, J lost 2 bases, and 7 bases stayed unmatched. The length of the CDR3 is 15 residues. CDR3 residues: CSVKTGGWTYNEQFF. DNA of the CDR3: TGCAGCGTTAAAACAGGGGGCTGGACCTACAATGAGCAGTTCTTC.

V and J are TRBV30 and TRBJ1-1, with unresolved D. This CDR3 comprises 14 residues. With 3 bases removed from V and 0 bases from J, the gap between germline ends came to 11 bases. Looked up from germline, CDR1 is GTSNPN and CDR2 is SVGIG (reference sequence). For the CDR3, the DNA is TGTGCCTGGAGAGCAGCAAGACTGAACACTGAAGCTTTCTTT. Encoded protein: CAWRAARLNTEAFF.

The rearrangement links TRBV5-1 to TRBJ1-1; the D is unclear. Deletions cut 4 bases from V and 0 bases from J, with 7 bases between. Germline V gene sequence: CDR1 SGHRS, CDR2 YFSETQ. The CDR3 is 13 amino acids. In nucleotides, the CDR3 is TGCGCCAGCAGCGAGGAGGTGAACACTGAAGCTTTCTTT. Protein: CASSEEVNTEAFF.

The chain combines TRBV6-6 with TRBJ2-2; 8 nucleotides align to TRBD1. Germline CDR1 and CDR2: MNHNY and SVGAGI (reference sequence). The trim removed 6 bases at V and 5 bases at J, leaving 8 bases unmatched. This CDR3 comprises 15 residues. The CDR3 spells CASSLDRVRTGELFF. In DNA form, the CDR3 reads TGTGCCAGCAGCCTGGACAGGGTGAGGACCGGGGAGCTGTTTTTT.

V usage is TRBV11-3 and J usage is TRBJ2-5; no clear D gene. In germline, CDR1 is SGHNT, CDR2 YENEEA. Trimming took off 5 bases at V and 1 base at J, with 5 bases between the two ends. The CDR3 has 12 amino acids. The CDR3 here is CASSGSQETQYF. In nucleotides, the CDR3 is TGTGCCAGCAGCGGCTCCCAAGAGACCCAGTACTTC.

A few counts support this clone. The CDR3 region has the DNA TGTGCCAGTAGCAGGGTCGGGGAGCTGTTTTTT. This codes for CASSRVGELFF. The chain links TRBV19 to TRBJ2-2; D possibly corresponds to TRBD1 (5 bases). V was trimmed by 6 bases and J by 7 bases, leaving 6 bases between them. CDR1 and CDR2 (germline): LNHDA, SQIVND (reference sequence). CDR3 length: 11 residues.

The CDR3 sequence is CASSRQGAPNYGYTF. The CDR3 DNA is TGTGCCAGTAGCAGACAGGGGGCCCCTAACTATGGCTACACCTTC. This chain connects TRBV19 to TRBJ1-2; 10 nucleotides agree with TRBD1. Germline assignment: CDR1 LNHDA and CDR2 SQIVND (reference sequence). CDR3 length: 15 amino acids. J gave up 0 bases and V 6 bases, and 4 bases lay outside the gene matches.

V is TRBV5-6 and J is TRBJ2-7; D remains unclear. Germline-derived CDR1 and CDR2 are SGHDT and YYEEEE. The V end lost 4 bases, the J end lost 3 bases, and 11 bases lay between the germline ends. The CDR3 has 13 residues. DNA of the CDR3: TGTGCCAGCAGCGATATGGACGGCTACGAGCAGTACTTC. Protein product: CASSDMDGYEQYF.

The CDR3 DNA reads TGCAGTGCGTACGTAAACTATGGCTACACCTTC. Its protein product is CSAYVNYGYTF. The rearrangement joins TRBV20-1 to TRBJ1-2; D is unresolved. Trimming left V 6 bases short and J 2 bases short, with 7 bases between. The CDR3 runs 11 residues. Per the germline V gene, CDR1 is DFQATT and CDR2 is SNEGSKA (reference sequence).

The V and J genes are TRBV10-1 and TRBJ1-1; D is possibly TRBD1 (6 bases). CDR3 size: 13 residues. Germline assignment: CDR1 WNHNN and CDR2 SYGVQD (reference sequence). V lost 6 bases and J 1 base, leaving 9 bases between the germline ends. The CDR3 loop is CASSGQPNTEAFF. The CDR3 DNA reads TGCGCCAGCAGCGGACAGCCGAACACTGAAGCTTTCTTT.

This clone was detected only once. The V call is TRBV19, the J call TRBJ1-3; weak D call: TRBD1 (5 bases). The CDR3 is 12 residues long. The germline CDR1 and CDR2 sequences are LNHDA and SQIVND (reference sequence). Trimming left V 9 bases short and J 0 bases short, with 6 bases between. The CDR3 region is CASRVSGNTIYF. In nucleotides, the CDR3 is TGTGCCAGCAGGGTCTCTGGAAACACCATATATTTT.

CDR3 sequence reads: CASSWLTGELFF. In DNA, the CDR3 is TGTGCCAGTAGTTGGCTCACCGGGGAGCTGTTTTTT. The chain carries TRBV19 and TRBJ2-2, with D hard to call. V was shortened by 5 bases and J by 4 bases, with 5 bases between the two germline ends. CDR3 length: 12 amino acids. CDR1 and CDR2 (germline): LNHDA, SQIVND (reference sequence).

Turning to this clone: Germline is not matched at one junction end, which may reflect a read error. The DNA for the CDR3 is TGTGCCACCAGCAGAGATTCTAGGGGAGCCCGCCTTCTTAATACCATCAATTTT. Translating gives CATSRDSRGARLLNTINF. The chain is built from TRBV15 and TRBJ2-3; the D call may be TRBD1 or TRBD2 (5 bases each). Germline CDR1 and CDR2: LNHNV and YYDKDF (reference sequence). There are 18 residues in the CDR3.

The rearrangement uses TRBV5-6 and TRBJ2-5; TRBD1 is a possible D gene (5 bases). The CDR3 totals 13 residues. Per germline, CDR1 SGHDT and CDR2 YYEEEE. Trimming took 4 bases from V and 4 from J, leaving 11 bases between them. Here the CDR3 DNA reads TGTGCCAGCAGCAGCAGGGTGGGAGAGACCCAGTACTTC. Protein sequence: CASSSRVGETQYF.

This chain connects TRBV29-1 to TRBJ2-5, with 9 bases that match TRBD2. Losses at the gene ends were 6 bases for V and 5 bases for J; bases not matched to a gene: 13. The CDR3 loop spans 15 amino acids. Germline loops: CDR1 SQVTM, CDR2 ANQGSEA. The CDR3 nucleotides read TGCAGCGTGCGGTCCGGGCTAGCGGGGATGGAGACCCAGTACTTC. It specifies CSVRSGLAGMETQYF.

V is TRBV6-5 and J is TRBJ2-7; D perhaps matches TRBD1 (6 bases). From germline, CDR1 is MNHEY and CDR2 SVGAGI. CDR3 length: 14 residues. The V end was cut by 2 bases, the J end by 2 bases, with 10 bases between. This CDR3 is CASSYARTAYEQYF. CDR3 in DNA: TGTGCCAGCAGTTACGCTAGGACAGCCTACGAGCAGTACTTC.

The chain combines TRBV6-1 with TRBJ1-2; D remains ambiguous. Germline-derived CDR1 and CDR2 are MNHNS and SASEGT. V was pared by 6 bases and J by 3 bases, with 2 bases between. The CDR3 is 10 amino acids. Here the CDR3 DNA reads TGTGCCAGCAGGGACTATGGCTACACCTTC. The encoded protein is CASRDYGYTF.

This clone is a singleton in its sample. This chain links TRBV6-5 with TRBJ2-7, with a possible D match to TRBD1 (6 bases). Trimming stripped 5 bases from V and 2 bases from J, with 13 bases between. Germline V gene data show CDR1 as MNHEY and CDR2 as SVGAGI. The CDR3 sequence is 14 residues long. DNA of the CDR3: TGTGCCAGCAGTCCAGGGGCCGGAACCTACGAGCAGTACTTC. This translates into CASSPGAGTYEQYF.

The rearrangement uses TRBV7-9 and TRBJ2-6, with D possibly matching TRBD1 (5 bases). Trimming took off 1 base at V and 2 bases at J, with 12 bases between the two ends. The CDR3 is 17 amino acids. Looked up from germline, CDR1 is SEHNR and CDR2 is FQNEAQ (reference sequence). The CDR3 DNA reads as TGTGCCAGCAGCTTAGGGAGCTGGGGCCCTGGGGCCAACGTCCTGACTTTC. Its protein is CASSLGSWGPGANVLTF.

The CDR3 DNA sequence: TGCGCCAGCAGCACTGGACAGCGTAATGAAAAACTGTTTTTT. Amino acid sequence: CASSTGQRNEKLFF. V is TRBV5-1 and J is TRBJ1-4; possible D gene TRBD1, 6 bases. Germline CDR1 is SGHRS and CDR2 is YFSETQ. This CDR3 region has 14 residues. Deletions cut 4 bases from V and 4 bases from J, with 11 bases between. Full variable domain (missing parts from reference TRBV5-1 and TRBJ1-4): KAGVTQTPRYLIKTRGQQVTLSCSPISGHRSVSWYQQTPGQGLQFLFEYFSETQRNKGNFPGRFSGRQFSNSRSEMNVSTLELGDSALYLCASSTGQRNEKLFFGSGTQLSVL.

This clone was counted a single time. V usage is TRBV5-1 and J usage is TRBJ2-5; D is unclear. Per germline, CDR1 SGHRS and CDR2 YFSETQ. The CDR3 covers 12 residues. V dropped 4 bases and J dropped 5 bases, with 9 bases sitting between them. CDR3 nucleotides: TGCGCCAGCAGCCGAATTATGGAGACCCAGTACTTC. Translating it yields CASSRIMETQYF. The whole variable domain, remainder taken from reference TRBV5-1 and TRBJ2-5, is KAGVTQTPRYLIKTRGQQVTLSCSPISGHRSVSWYQQTPGQGLQFLFEYFSETQRNKGNFPGRFSGRQFSNSRSEMNVSTLELGDSALYLCASSRIMETQYFGPGTRLLVL.

Comment on this clone: The junction departs from the called germline gene at one end, perhaps through a read error. The rearrangement links TRBV20-1 to TRBJ1-1; possible D gene TRBD1, 6 bases. Germline values: CDR1 DFQATT, CDR2 SNEGSKA (reference sequence). CDR3 size: 10 residues. The CDR3 spells CSALGGRDLF. Written as DNA, the CDR3 is TGCAGTGCCCTCGGGGGCCGGGACCTTTTT.